This TCR beta chain was retrieved from a study of T cells in Graves' hyperthyroidism and ophthalmopathy. Study outcomes and limitations: Blood also contained most expanded thyroid clonotypes above 0.001.

This clonotype has ten or more counts. Its cognate antigen is unknown. Disease duration was under 3 months in the ophthalmopathy patients, who also had a Clinical Activity Score of at least 3 and a NOSPECS grade of at least 4. Diagnoses were established using clinical symptoms, serum thyroxine and TRAb, thyroid ultrasound and orbital computed tomography. RNA transcripts gave rise to amplified TCR beta CDR3 regions. An initial round of RT-PCR targeting the TCR CDR3 relied on the HTBI primer set. TCRdb fed the multiplex PCR reads into MiXCR, producing one record per CDR3 protein. Altogether fewer than 550,000 distinct CDR3 sequences are present, roughly a quarter being singletons, with the ten largest covering around 11%. Per the germline V gene, CDR1 is KGHDR and CDR2 is SFDVKD. Trimming took 6 bases from V and 8 from J, leaving 12 bases between them. CDR3 length: 12 amino acids.

This TCR came from a woman in her twenties or thirties with Graves' ophthalmopathy. The rearrangement uses TRBV24-1 and TRBJ1-1; D is unclear. Material for sequencing was blood. CDR3 DNA sequence: TGTGCCACCAGTCTCTTGAACGGAGAAGCTTTCTTT. This codes for CATSLLNGEAFF.